This TCR beta chain was documented in a study of cytomegalovirus exposure and HLA in healthy donors. CDR1 and CDR2 (germline): LNHDA, SQIVND (reference sequence). The V and J ends lost 3 bases and 5 bases respectively, with 13 bases between them. The CDR3 spans 14 residues. The PCR had 60 Vbeta and 13 Jbeta primers. Here immunoSEQ multiplex PCR was the method, and the copy in TCRdb shows in-frame clones only, minus some. This table holds about 150,000 clones, around 74% found once. This clonotype was obtained from a man aged 18 to 30 in good health and CMV-seronegative. The sequencing sample was made of PBMCs. V usage is TRBV19 and J usage is TRBJ1-1; the D gene is possibly TRBD1 (6 bases). CDR3 bases: TGTGCCAGTAGTATGGGGGGGGGCTGGACTGAAGCTTTCTTT. Protein sequence: CASSMGGGWTEAFF. The full variable domain, its missing parts supplied by reference TRBV19 and TRBJ1-1, is DGGITQSPKYLFRKEGQNVTLSCEQNLNHDAMYWYRQDPGQGLRLIYYSQIVNDFQKGDIAEGYSVSREKKESFPLTVTSAQKNPTAFYLCASSMGGGWTEAFFGQGTRLTVV.